This T cell receptor (beta chain) originates from a study of technical replicates of blood from a handful of donors. The CDR3 is made up of 12 amino acids. From germline, CDR1 is MDHEN and CDR2 SYDVKM. Trimming took off 10 bases at V and 6 bases at J, with 15 bases between the two ends. Sequencing was performed with immunoSEQ multiplex PCR; in TCRdb, only in-frame clones are kept and a portion is missing. The table lists around 80,000 clones, 95% to 98% of them singletons. The rearrangement joins TRBV28 to TRBJ2-5, with a weak D call TRBD2 (6 bases). This clonotype was obtained from a human donor in good health. The material sequenced was T cells isolated from PBMCs. The CDR3 sequence is CATTTGGKTQYF. CDR3 nucleotide sequence: TGTGCCACTACAACCGGCGGGAAGACCCAGTACTTC.